These T cell receptor beta chains were read from a single sample in a study of human T cells and chemical hapten exposure. TCRdb re-called the RACE reads through MiXCR, storing one row per CDR3 protein. In the table there are roughly 62,000 distinct CDR3 sequences, 9.5% to 15% of which are singletons. The sample consisted of whole blood, taken in connection with sensitization to the hapten diphenylcyclopropenone (DPC). These receptors were obtained from a man aged 25-45 years with alopecia areata. Some clones in this sample may be carry-over from other donors' samples. Each CDR3 is given with its conserved first and last residue. Fields, in order: D gene, V gene, J gene, clone size, CDR3 DNA, CDR3 protein. The D gene is left open where the match is weak. Size is omitted from some rows. Given values are once, few, many or a class for expanded clones.

.	TRBV7-9	TRBJ1-1	.	TGTGCCAGCAGCTTAACATCGCAGATCTTT	CASSLTSQIF
TRBD2	TRBV5-4	TRBJ2-1	many	TGTGCCAGCAGCTTAAAGCGGGGGGGCTACAATGAGCAGTTCTTC	CASSLKRGGYNEQFF
.	TRBV7-9	TRBJ1-1	.	TGTGCCAGCAGCCGGTGGAGTAGGATGAACACTGAAGCTTTCTTT	CASSRWSRMNTEAFF
TRBD1	TRBV9	TRBJ2-2	.	TGTGCCAGCAGCGCCAACAGGGGGGAAGGCACCGGGGAGCTGTTTTTT	CASSANRGEGTGELFF
TRBD2	TRBV9	TRBJ2-7	few	TGTGCCAGCAGCGTAGGGGAGGGATACGAGCAGTACTTC	CASSVGEGYEQYF
.	TRBV9	TRBJ2-2	.	TGTGCCAGCAGCGTAGACGCCGCGAACACCGGGGAGCTGTTTTTT	CASSVDAANTGELFF
.	TRBV19	TRBJ2-3	.	TGTGTCAGTAGTATACAGTCCACAGATACGCAGTATTTT	CVSSIQSTDTQYF
.	TRBV4-2	TRBJ2-1	many	TGTGCCAGCAGCCAAGATCGGAGGCTAGCCGGGTACAATGAGCAGTTCTTC	CASSQDRRLAGYNEQFF
.	TRBV4-3	TRBJ2-5	many	TGCGCCAGCAGCCAAGTGGCCAGAGGTGGCGCAGAGACCCAGTACTTC	CASSQVARGGAETQYF
.	TRBV12-3/TRBV12-4	TRBJ2-7	few	TGTGCCAGCGGGAGCGCGTGGGAGCAGTACTTC	CASGSAWEQYF
.	TRBV9	TRBJ2-6	few	TGTGCCAGCAGCGTAAGTGGAAGGTCTGGGGCCAACGTCCTGACTTTC	CASSVSGRSGANVLTF
.	TRBV28	TRBJ2-5	.	TGTGCCAGCAGTTTTGGTTCAGGGGCCCAAGAGACCCAGTACTTC	CASSFGSGAQETQYF
.	TRBV12-3/TRBV12-4	TRBJ1-4	.	TGTGCCAGCAGATACTCGGTGGGGATTAATGAAAAACTGTTTTTT	CASRYSVGINEKLFF
TRBD2	TRBV12-3/TRBV12-4	TRBJ2-3	.	TGTGCCAGCAGTACTAGCGGGGTGGTAGATACGCAGTATTTT	CASSTSGVVDTQYF
TRBD1	TRBV28	TRBJ2-7	many	TGTGCCAGCAGTTTCCCAATTAATTATTCGTCGGGGACAGGGACATCCTACGAGCAGTACTTC	CASSFPINYSSGTGTSYEQYF
TRBD2	TRBV13	TRBJ2-7	many	TGTGCCAGCAGCTTATTAGGCGGGGGGTTCGGGCAGTACTTC	CASSLLGGGFGQYF
TRBD2	TRBV7-2	TRBJ2-5	.	TGTGCCAGCAGCTTAGCGGGACTAGCGGGGGGACAAGAGACCCAGTACTTC	CASSLAGLAGGQETQYF